A single sample gave rise to the 5 T cell receptor beta chains below, sequenced in a study of regulatory dendritic cells for organ transplantation. Allogeneic regulatory or mature dendritic cells were co-cultured for less than 6 days with CFSE-labeled sorted T cells at 1:10. Their target antigens are unknown. Clones were sequenced by immunoSEQ multiplex PCR, and TCRdb holds only the in-frame ones, with some missing. The table includes 11,000 or so clones, nearly 90% detected once. Sequencing input: naive CD8+ T cells from blood cultured with dendritic cells. Indicated subset: CD45RA+ naive T cells. These receptors all come from a human donor in good health.

The rearrangement uses TRBV11-2 and TRBJ2-7, with D possibly being TRBD1 or TRBD2 (5 bases each). V was cut by 2 bases and J by 0 bases, with 14 bases left in between. This CDR3 region has 16 residues. CDR1 SGHAT and CDR2 FQNNGV come from the germline V gene. This CDR3 is CASSLMGTASSYEQYF. For the CDR3, the DNA is TGTGCCAGCAGCTTAATGGGGACGGCTAGCTCCTACGAGCAGTACTTC. The whole variable domain, remainder taken from reference TRBV11-2 and TRBJ2-7, is EAGVAQSPRYKIIEKRQSVAFWCNPISGHATLYWYQQILGQGPKLLIQFQNNGVVDDSQLPKDRFSAERLKGVDSTLKIQPAKLEDSAVYLCASSLMGTASSYEQYFGPGTRLTVT.

The CDR3 sequence: CASSWTVGNSSGNTIYF. The CDR3, as DNA: TGTGCCAGCAGCTGGACAGTCGGTAACAGCTCCGGAAACACCATATATTTT. The chain employs TRBV5-6 and TRBJ1-3; TRBD1 might be the D (6 bases). V was pared by 3 bases and J by 4 bases, with 20 bases between. Per the germline V gene, CDR1 is SGHDT and CDR2 is YYEEEE. The length of the CDR3 is 17 residues.

The CDR3, as DNA: TGTGCCAGCAGCCTACCTGGTAATGAGCAGTTCTTC. Translated: CASSLPGNEQFF. The chain employs TRBV4-2 and TRBJ2-1, with D uncertain. With 4 bases removed from V and 7 bases from J, the gap between germline ends came to 8 bases. The CDR3 is 12 amino acids. The V gene's germline CDR1 is LGHNA and CDR2 YNFKEQ.

The chain combines TRBV5-4 with TRBJ1-2, with D possibly being TRBD1 (5 bases). The CDR3 loop spans 14 amino acids. Trimming removed 6 bases at V and 3 bases at J, with 15 bases between. CDR1 and CDR2 from the germline V gene are SGHNT and YYREEE (reference sequence). CDR3 protein: CASNMGGFDYGYTF. The CDR3 coding sequence is TGTGCCAGCAACATGGGGGGGTTCGACTATGGCTACACCTTC. Filled out from reference TRBV5-4 and TRBJ1-2, the complete variable domain reads ETGVTQSPTHLIKTRGQQVTLRCSSQSGHNTVSWYQQALGQGPQFIFQYYREEENGRGNFPPRFSGLQFPNYSSELNVNALELDDSALYLCASNMGGFDYGYTFGSGTRLTVV.

The chain is built from TRBV13 and TRBJ2-7, with D tentatively TRBD2 (6 bases). Germline loops: CDR1 PRHDT, CDR2 FYEKMQ (reference sequence). V lost 5 bases and J 7 bases, leaving 18 bases between the germline ends. The CDR3 spans 14 residues. This CDR3 is CASSRAGTDSEQYF. The CDR3 DNA reads as TGTGCCAGCAGCCGGGCCGGGACTGACTCGGAGCAGTACTTC.